The entry that follows covers one TCR beta chain sequence. This clone's antigen is unknown. No base qualities exist here, and no much larger clone lies one base off it. This sample was taken from a study of blood T cell repertoires in COVID-19 (dated by TCRdb to the early 2020s). In terms of the full investigation: Samples from collaborators originated in the United States, Italy and Spain and spanned both the acute and convalescent phases of COVID-19. A freely available public database, intended as a resource for researchers studying the immune response to SARS-CoV-2, is where the repertoires were released. Samples were obtained from the ongoing ImmuneRACE study (first 160 participants) and from over 1,000 subjects provided by 6 global collaborators. Deeply sampled blood TCRbeta repertoires from subjects exposed to, actively infected with, or recovered from COVID-19 were included in the dataset. Nearly every sample came with metadata listing a de-identified subject ID, COVID-19 status, age in years and sex. The material from the prospective study consisted of cDNA or gDNA derived from T cells, B-cell-depleted T cells, or PBMCs. Where available, HLA class I and class II types were obtained from metadata supplied by the sample provider rather than from assay-based typing. Overall results and qualifications from the work: Clinical and demographic metadata were provided uncurated, with the amount varying by source and participant.

Counted from cysteine to phenylalanine, this CDR3 has 12 amino acids. Only the CDR3 region is kept as DNA, spanning 36 bases read in frame from base 1. The junction shows trimming of 9 bases on V and 6 bases on J, and the gene matches do not reach 4 bases of it. The germline V gene (reference sequence) provides CDR1 LNHDA and CDR2 SQIVND. TCRbeta CDR3 regions were amplified from genomic DNA using the immunoSEQ Assay, a bias-controlled multiplex PCR. The authors' pipeline ran thus. The number of nucleated cells in each sample was estimated from the amplification of reference gene primers within the assay. To quantify the absolute abundance of each unique TCRbeta CDR3 rearrangement, sequence reads were collapsed and filtered. Productive Simpson clonality was computed per sample as the square root of Simpson's diversity index over productive rearrangements. What TCRdb holds here is the immuneACCESS table cut down to in-frame rearrangements. Part of the clones is not present; checked against another copy, under half of the missing clones reflect an unresolved V gene, and the others are unexplained. That table is the source of V, J and clone size, and D and trimming were worked out from the DNA. The sample contains roughly 150,000 clones, roughly 90% of them found a single time. The ten largest clones capture approximately 2.8% of the sample.

Collaborating institutions collected whole blood in K2EDTA tubes following their own protocols. For TCRbeta analysis, collaborators shipped samples in one of three forms: frozen whole blood, isolated PBMCs, or DNA extracted from either of those sample types. The receptor's source is a man aged 60 to 75 with acute or convalescent COVID-19. The chain employs TRBV19 and TRBJ2-7; TRBD1 agrees with 11 junctional bases. Sequenced material: peripheral blood. The CDR3 corresponds to CASGTGGFEQYF. In nucleotide form, the sequence is TGTGCCAGCGGGACAGGGGGTTTCGAGCAGTACTTC.